Presented here are 8 T cell receptor beta chains from one specimen sequenced in a study of blood T cell repertoires in COVID-19. Only in-frame clones appear in the TCRdb table, and some are missing; sequencing was by immunoSEQ multiplex PCR. The sample contains about 150,000 clones, roughly four fifths of which appear only once. The sample consisted of peripheral blood. These receptors came from a woman in her sixties or seventies with COVID-19, enrolled during active disease.

The chain recombines TRBV29-1 with TRBJ2-2, with D uncertain. Deletions cut 5 bases from V and 5 bases from J, with 15 bases between. Germline loops: CDR1 SQVTM, CDR2 ANQGSEA. The CDR3 covers 14 residues. CDR3 sequence reads: CSVNPGPRTGELFF. The DNA for the CDR3 is TGCAGCGTTAATCCGGGTCCCCGAACCGGGGAGCTGTTTTTT.

The chain is built from TRBV7-3 and TRBJ1-4; D unresolved. V was shortened by 2 bases and J by 6 bases, with 10 bases between the two germline ends. The CDR3 is 14 amino acids. Germline loops: CDR1 SGHTA, CDR2 FQGTGA. CDR3 DNA sequence: TGTGCCAGCAGCTTATTGGCCGTTTATGAAAAACTGTTTTTT. It translates to CASSLLAVYEKLFF.

V and J are TRBV28 and TRBJ2-7, with 10 bases identical to TRBD2. The V and J ends lost 6 bases and 6 bases, in that order; junction bases with no gene match: 11. The CDR3 loop spans 15 amino acids. From germline, CDR1 is MDHEN and CDR2 SYDVKM. The CDR3 is CASRVTSGLLSEQYF. As DNA, the CDR3 is TGTGCCAGCAGGGTGACTAGCGGGTTACTTAGCGAGCAGTACTTC.

This clone was found a few times. The chain uses TRBV2 and TRBJ1-4; no reliable D call. CDR1 and CDR2 (germline): SNHLY, FYNNEI. This CDR3 region has 12 residues. V lost 3 bases to trimming and J lost 8 bases, with 7 bases between them. CDR3 residues: CASSERYEKLFF. Written as DNA, the CDR3 is TGTGCCAGCAGTGAGAGGTACGAAAAACTGTTTTTT.

The genes are TRBV3-1 (or the pseudogene TRBV3-2) and TRBJ2-1, with a weak D call TRBD1 (6 bases). V dropped 5 bases and J dropped 4 bases, with 12 bases sitting between them. Germline V gene data show CDR1 as LGHDT and CDR2 as YNNKEL (reference sequence). The CDR3 is 14 amino acids. CDR3 nucleotide sequence: TGTGCCAGCAGCACAGGGCTGGTTTACAATGAGCAGTTCTTC. Translated, it gives CASSTGLVYNEQFF.

The chain links TRBV5-1 to TRBJ1-2, with 7 bases lining up with TRBD1. The length of the CDR3 is 14 residues. The trim removed 5 bases at V and 4 bases at J, leaving 8 bases unmatched. CDR1 is SGHRS, CDR2 YFSETQ, per germline. The chain's CDR3 is CASRQGPLFYGYTF. The DNA of the CDR3 is TGCGCCAGCAGACAGGGGCCCCTTTTCTATGGCTACACCTTC.

J is TRBJ1-1 and V is TRBV9; the D gene is possibly TRBD1 (5 bases). Germline V gene lookup returns CDR1 SGDLS and CDR2 YYNGEE. The ends were cut back, 4 bases at V and 6 bases at J, with 16 bases in the middle. The CDR3 has 14 residues. CDR3 sequence: CASSLTAQGSEAFF. The CDR3, as DNA: TGTGCCAGCAGCTTAACTGCTCAGGGCTCTGAAGCTTTCTTT.

The rearrangement uses TRBV6-1 and TRBJ1-1; D gene ambiguous. The CDR3 sequence is 15 residues long. Trimming took off 2 bases at V and 1 base at J, with 11 bases between the two ends. Germline V lookup: CDR1 MNHNS, CDR2 SASEGT. The CDR3 DNA sequence: TGTGCCAGCAGTGAACCGAGGGCGGGGAACACTGAAGCTTTCTTT. This sequence encodes CASSEPRAGNTEAFF.